The source of this T cell receptor beta chain is a study of graft-versus-host responses after intestinal transplantation. Study background: Recipients obtained multivisceral, liver-intestinal, or isolated intestinal transplants. Recipients across the board were started on anti-thymocyte globulin induction, then kept on tacrolimus and steroids for approximately three years. Overall study findings and caveats: Peak GvH clone levels in circulation were associated with early post-transplant HvG declines. Recipient bone marrow held GvH clones, some seen earlier in ileum or blood.

The data were produced by immunoSEQ multiplex PCR, yet TCRdb's version contains in-frame clones alone and is incomplete. The sample carries around 110,000 clones, approximately 90% recorded once. V was pared by 2 bases and J by 5 bases, with 3 bases of the junction left unmatched. This CDR3 has 15 amino acids. CDR1 and CDR2 from the germline V gene are LNHDA and SQIVND (reference sequence). About this clone: Its antigen is not identified.

Sample: unstimulated CD4+ T cells sorted from spleen or lymph node cells, taken before transplant. The sequence came from a human donor who was the organ donor for an intestinal transplant. The chain recombines TRBV19 with TRBJ2-1; 10 positions match TRBD2. The CDR3: CASSIWLAGDNEQFF. The CDR3 coding sequence is TGTGCCAGTAGTATATGGCTAGCGGGAGACAATGAGCAGTTCTTC. The whole variable domain, remainder taken from reference TRBV19 and TRBJ2-1, is DGGITQSPKYLFRKEGQNVTLSCEQNLNHDAMYWYRQDPGQGLRLIYYSQIVNDFQKGDIAEGYSVSREKKESFPLTVTSAQKNPTAFYLCASSIWLAGDNEQFFGPGTRLTVL.